This T cell receptor beta chain was documented in a study of OX40 agonist ivuxolimab in advanced cancers. For the study at large: Under the entry rules, prior anti-PD-1, anti-PD-L1 or anti-CTLA-4 therapy was allowed, and about 40% had some. Study-level findings and limits: Expanded peripheral T-cell antigen specificity went undetermined.

Trimming stripped 0 bases from V and 0 bases from J, with 5 bases between. CDR1 is SGHAT, CDR2 FQNNGV, per germline. The CDR3 is 14 residues long. TCRdb's copy holds only in-frame clones and misses some; the assay was immunoSEQ multiplex PCR. The sample has fewer than 70,000 clones; 85% to 90% are singletons. If patients had autoimmune disease history or systemic immunosuppression, they were excluded. Blood draws occurred at baseline, cycle 4 day 1, and cycle 7 day 1. A remark on this clone: No antigen is known for it.

Specimen: CD4+ or CD8+ T cells sorted from blood, collected in a trial of the OX40 agonist ivuxolimab. This receptor was identified in an adult with an advanced solid tumor such as melanoma, head and neck, liver or kidney cancer. V gene TRBV11-2 combines with J gene TRBJ2-5; no definite D call. The CDR3 DNA is TGTGCCAGCAGCTTAGATCGATACCAAGAGACCCAGTACTTC. This sequence encodes CASSLDRYQETQYF.